Detailed here is one T cell receptor (beta chain). No antigen is known for it. V lost 1 base to trimming and J lost 2 bases, with 6 bases between them. The CDR3 sequence is 13 residues long. The germline gives CDR1 KGHSH, CDR2 LQKENI. This sample was taken from a study of graft-versus-host responses after intestinal transplantation. The overall study: Anti-thymocyte globulin induction preceded approximately three years of tacrolimus and steroid maintenance in all recipients.

This table comes from immunoSEQ multiplex PCR, and its TCRdb copy is limited to in-frame clones, with some not included. Found here are tens of thousands of clones, around 92% of them singletons; the top ten hold roughly 0.1%. V and J are TRBV18 and TRBJ2-7; D perhaps matches TRBD2 (6 bases). The clonotype was recovered from a human donor who received an intestinal transplant. The sample in question was unstimulated CD4+ T cells sorted from spleen or lymph node cells, obtained before intestinal transplant. Here the CDR3 reads CASSPQRAYEQYF. The CDR3 DNA reads TGTGCCAGCTCACCACAGCGGGCCTACGAGCAGTACTTC.